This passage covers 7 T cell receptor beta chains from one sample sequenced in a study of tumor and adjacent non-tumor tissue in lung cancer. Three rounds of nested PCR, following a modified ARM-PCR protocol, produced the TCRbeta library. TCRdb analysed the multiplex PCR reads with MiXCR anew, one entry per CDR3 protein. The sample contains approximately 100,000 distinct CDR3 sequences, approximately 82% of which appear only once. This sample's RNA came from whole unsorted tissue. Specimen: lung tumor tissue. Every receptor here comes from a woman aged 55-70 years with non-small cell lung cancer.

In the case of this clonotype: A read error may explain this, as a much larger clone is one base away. The CDR3 here is CSAPGPGRFTGELFF. Written as DNA, the CDR3 is TGCAGTGCCCCCGGGCCGGGCAGATTCACCGGGGAGCTGTTTTTT. V usage is TRBV20-1 and J usage is TRBJ2-2; no clear D gene. Germline-derived CDR1 and CDR2 are DFQATT and SNEGSKA (reference sequence). The CDR3 has 15 amino acids. V dropped 6 bases and J dropped 4 bases, with 18 bases sitting between them.

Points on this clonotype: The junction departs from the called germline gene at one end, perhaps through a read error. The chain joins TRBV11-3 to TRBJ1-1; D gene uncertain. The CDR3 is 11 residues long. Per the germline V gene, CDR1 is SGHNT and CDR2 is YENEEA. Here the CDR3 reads CASSIYTEAFF. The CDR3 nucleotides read TGTGCGAGCAGCATCTACACTGAAGCTTTCTTT.

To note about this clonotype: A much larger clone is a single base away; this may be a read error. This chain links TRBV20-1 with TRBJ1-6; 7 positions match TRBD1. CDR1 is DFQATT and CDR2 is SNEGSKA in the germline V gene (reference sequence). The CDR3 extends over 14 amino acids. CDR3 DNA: TGCAGTGCTAAAGAGGGACAGAATAATTCACCCCTCCAATTT. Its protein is CSAKEGQNNSPLQF.

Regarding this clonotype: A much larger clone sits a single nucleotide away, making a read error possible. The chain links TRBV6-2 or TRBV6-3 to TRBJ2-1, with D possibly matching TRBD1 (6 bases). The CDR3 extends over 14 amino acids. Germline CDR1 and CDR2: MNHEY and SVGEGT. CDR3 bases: TGTGCCAGCAGTTACGAGGACAGTTACAATGACCAGTTCTTC. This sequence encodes CASSYEDSYNDQFF.

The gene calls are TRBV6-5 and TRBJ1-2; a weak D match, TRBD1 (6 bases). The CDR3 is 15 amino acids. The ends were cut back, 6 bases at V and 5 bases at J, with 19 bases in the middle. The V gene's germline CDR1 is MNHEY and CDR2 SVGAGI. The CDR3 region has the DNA TGTGCCAGCAGCCAACCCCGGGGGCATGGGTATGGCTACACCTTC. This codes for CASSQPRGHGYGYTF.

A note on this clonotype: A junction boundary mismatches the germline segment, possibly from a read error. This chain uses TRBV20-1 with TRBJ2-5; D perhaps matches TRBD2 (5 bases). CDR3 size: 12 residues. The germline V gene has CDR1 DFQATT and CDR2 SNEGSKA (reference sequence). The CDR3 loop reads CSASIGVETLYF. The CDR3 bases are TGCAGTGCTAGTATCGGGGTTGAGACCCTGTATTTC.

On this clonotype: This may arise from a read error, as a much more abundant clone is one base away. CDR3 sequence: CTSKGGGNTIYF. The CDR3 nucleotides read TGTACCAGCAAGGGAGGGGGAAACACCATATATTTT. The V and J genes are TRBV6-5 and TRBJ1-3; D not certain. The germline V gene encodes CDR1 MNHEY and CDR2 SVGAGI. The CDR3 consists of 12 residues.